The clone carrying this TCR beta chain has just a few counts. Germline CDR1 LGHNA, CDR2 YNFKEQ. The CDR3 totals 12 residues. V was cut by 1 base and J by 6 bases, with 6 bases left in between. Using immunoSEQ multiplex PCR, the repertoire was profiled, and TCRdb retains in-frame clones only, with some absent. The sample consists of roughly 150,000 clones, 80% to 90% of them appearing once. These data are taken from a study of blood T cell repertoires in COVID-19. This clonotype was obtained from a woman aged 50 to 65 with COVID-19, enrolled during active disease. The sample comprised peripheral blood. V and J are TRBV4-2 and TRBJ1-1; D is ambiguous. The CDR3, as DNA: TGTGCCAGCAGCCAAGTTCCTTCTGAAGCTTTCTTT. Amino acids: CASSQVPSEAFF.